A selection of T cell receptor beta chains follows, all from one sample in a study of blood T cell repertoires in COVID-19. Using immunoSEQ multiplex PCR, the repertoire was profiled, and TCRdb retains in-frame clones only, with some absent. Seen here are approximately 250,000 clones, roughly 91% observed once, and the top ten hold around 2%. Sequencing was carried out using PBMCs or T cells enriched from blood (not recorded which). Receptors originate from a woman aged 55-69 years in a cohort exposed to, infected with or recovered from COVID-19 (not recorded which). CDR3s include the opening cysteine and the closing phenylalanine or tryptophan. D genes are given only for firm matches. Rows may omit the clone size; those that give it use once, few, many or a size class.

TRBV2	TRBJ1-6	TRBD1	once	TGTGCCAGCAGGGGTCGACAGGGGGACAATTCACCCCTCCACTTT	CASRGRQGDNSPLHF
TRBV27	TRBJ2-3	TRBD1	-	TGTGCCAGCTCCCGGGACAGGGCCACAGATACGCAGTATTTT	CASSRDRATDTQYF
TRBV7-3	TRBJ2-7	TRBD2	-	TGTGCCAGCAGCTTAGAGACTAGCGGCTCCTACGAGCAGTACTTC	CASSLETSGSYEQYF
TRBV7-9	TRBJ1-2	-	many	TGTGCCAGCAGCAACTCGACTGGAAACTATGGCTACACCTTC	CASSNSTGNYGYTF
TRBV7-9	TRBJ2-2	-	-	TGTGCCAGCAGCTTAGACAGGGCGAACACCGGGGAGCTGTTTTTT	CASSLDRANTGELFF
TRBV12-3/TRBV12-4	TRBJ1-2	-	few	TGTGCCAGCAGGGCCGGACAGTCCTATGGCTACACCTTC	CASRAGQSYGYTF
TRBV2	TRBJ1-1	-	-	TGTGCCAGCAGTCTACAGGGTAGGTCTTTCTTT	CASSLQGRSFF
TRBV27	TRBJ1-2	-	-	TGTGCCAGCAGACTATCCTTTAACTATGGCTACACCTTC	CASRLSFNYGYTF
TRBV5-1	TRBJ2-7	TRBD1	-	TGCGCCAGCAGCCCCGGGACAGGGGGGTACGAGCAGTACTTC	CASSPGTGGYEQYF
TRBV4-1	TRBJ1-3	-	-	TGCGCCAGCAGCCAAGATTGGGCAGGGGCTAGAAACACCATATATTTT	CASSQDWAGARNTIYF
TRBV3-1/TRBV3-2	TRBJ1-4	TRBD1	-	TGTGCCAGCAGCAGACAGGGTGAAAAACTGTTTTTT	CASSRQGEKLFF
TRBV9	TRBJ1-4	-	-	TGTGCCAGCAGCGAGGACACCACTAATGAAAAACTGTTTTTT	CASSEDTTNEKLFF
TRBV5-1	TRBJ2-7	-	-	TGCGCCAGCAGCCTGGAGGGGAACCGCGAGCAGTACTTC	CASSLEGNREQYF
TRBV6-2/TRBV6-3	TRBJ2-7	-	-	TGTGCCAGCAGTTACGGCGGCCAGGGCCCTTACGAGCAGTACTTC	CASSYGGQGPYEQYF
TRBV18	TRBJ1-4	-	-	TGTGCCAGCTCACCACCGACAGTAGCTGAAAAACTGTTTTTT	CASSPPTVAEKLFF
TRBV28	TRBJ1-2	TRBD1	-	TGTGCCAGCAGTACAGGGGGCGCAAACTATGGCTACACCTTC	CASSTGGANYGYTF
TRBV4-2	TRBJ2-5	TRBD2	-	TGTGCCAGCAGCCAGGAACTAGCGGGAGTGGCAGAGACCCAGTACTTC	CASSQELAGVAETQYF
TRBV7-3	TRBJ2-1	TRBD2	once	TGTGCCAGCAGCTTGAGCGGGAGGACTTACAATGAGCAGTTCTTC	CASSLSGRTYNEQFF
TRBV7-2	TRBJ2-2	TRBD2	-	TGTGCCAGCAGCCTGCGGGGGGACACCGGGGAGCTGTTTTTT	CASSLRGDTGELFF
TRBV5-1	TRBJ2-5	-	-	TGCGCCAGCAGGGCGGGGCTCCACCAAGAGACCCAGTACTTC	CASRAGLHQETQYF
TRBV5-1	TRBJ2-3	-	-	TGCGCCAGCAGCTTGGCCAGTCAGGGGGGTCGCACAGATACGCAGTATTTT	CASSLASQGGRTDTQYF
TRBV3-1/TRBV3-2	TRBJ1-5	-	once	TGTGCCAGCAGCCAAGGGAGGTATAGCAATCAGCCCCAGCATTTT	CASSQGRYSNQPQHF
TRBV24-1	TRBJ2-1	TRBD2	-	TGTGCCACCAGTGACCCCACCCTAGCGGGATCACGAGAGCAGTTCTTC	CATSDPTLAGSREQFF
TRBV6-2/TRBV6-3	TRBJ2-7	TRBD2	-	TGTGCCAGCAGTCGGCTAGCGGGTTCCCTCTACGAGCAGTACTTC	CASSRLAGSLYEQYF
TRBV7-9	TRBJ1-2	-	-	TGTGCCAGCAGCTTGGGCGGGCACTATGGCTACACCTTC	CASSLGGHYGYTF
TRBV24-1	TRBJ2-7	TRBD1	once	TGTGCCACCAGTGACCCCGGACAGGGCTACGAGCAGTACTTC	CATSDPGQGYEQYF
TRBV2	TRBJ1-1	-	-	TGTGCCAGCAGTGGGCACACTGAAGCTTTCTTT	CASSGHTEAFF
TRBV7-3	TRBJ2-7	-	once	TGTGCCAGCAGCCCACAGGGCAACTCCTACGAGCAGTACTTC	CASSPQGNSYEQYF
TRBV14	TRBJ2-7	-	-	TGTGCCAGCAGCCAAGATCCCGGTGCCTACGAGCAGTACTTC	CASSQDPGAYEQYF
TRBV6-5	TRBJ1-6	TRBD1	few	TGTGCCAGCAAAACAACGACAGGGTTGGAGGGACCCCTCCACTTT	CASKTTTGLEGPLHF
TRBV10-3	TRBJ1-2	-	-	TGTGCCATCAGTGAGACAGGTTCTAACTATGGCTACACCTTC	CAISETGSNYGYTF
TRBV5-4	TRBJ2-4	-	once	TGTGCCAGCAGCTTGGGGGCAGGGGTTGTTCAGTACTTC	CASSLGAGVVQYF
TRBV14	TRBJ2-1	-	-	TGTGCCAGCAGCCAAGCCGGCGGTGGGGCCAATGAGCAGTTCTTC	CASSQAGGGANEQFF
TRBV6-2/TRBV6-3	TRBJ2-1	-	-	TGTGCCAGCAGTCCCTACTCCTACAATGAGCAGTTCTTC	CASSPYSYNEQFF
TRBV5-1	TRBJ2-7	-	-	TGCGCCAGCAGCCGCATCGGAGGGGATTTCGACGAGCAGTACTTC	CASSRIGGDFDEQYF
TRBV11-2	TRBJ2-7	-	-	TGTGCCAGCAGCCCCGATTGGACGGGAGCCTACGAGCAGTACTTC	CASSPDWTGAYEQYF
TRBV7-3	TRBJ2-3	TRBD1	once	TGTGCCAGCAGCTTATCTCAGGGGGCAACAGATACGCAGTATTTT	CASSLSQGATDTQYF
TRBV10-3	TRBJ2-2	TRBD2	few	TGTGCCATATTCACGGGACTAGCGGAATCGAACACCGGGGAGCTGTTTTTT	CAIFTGLAESNTGELFF
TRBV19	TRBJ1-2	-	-	TGTGCCAGTAGTATAGGGACCGGGGTAACGGGCTACACCTTC	CASSIGTGVTGYTF
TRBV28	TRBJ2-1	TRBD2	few	TGTGCCAGCATTTCCCCTAGCGGGAGCAATGAGCAGTTCTTC	CASISPSGSNEQFF
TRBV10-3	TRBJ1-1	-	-	TGTGCCATCAGTCTTGGCAGGGATGCTTTCTTT	CAISLGRDAFF
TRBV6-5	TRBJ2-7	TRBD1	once	TGTGCCAGCAGCAGACAGGGCTACGAGCAGTACTTC	CASSRQGYEQYF
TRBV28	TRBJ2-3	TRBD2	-	TGTGCCAGCAGTCTTCCCCTCGGACTAGCGGGAGTAACAGATACGCAGTATTTT	CASSLPLGLAGVTDTQYF
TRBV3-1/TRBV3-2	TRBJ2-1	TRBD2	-	TGTGCCAGCAGCCGTAGTAGCGGGAAAAATGAGCAGTTCTTC	CASSRSSGKNEQFF
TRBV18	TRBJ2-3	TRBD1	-	TGTGCCAGCTCACCACCGACCAACAGGGGGACAGATACGCAGTATTTT	CASSPPTNRGTDTQYF
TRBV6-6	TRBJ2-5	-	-	TGTGCCAGCAGTTACGAGGACCAAGAGACCCAGTACTTC	CASSYEDQETQYF
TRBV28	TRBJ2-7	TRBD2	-	TGTGCCAGCTCGGGACTAGCGACCTCCTACGAGCAGTACTTC	CASSGLATSYEQYF
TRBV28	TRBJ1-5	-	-	TGTGCCAGCCACCGGGGACAAAGTAGCAATCAGCCCCAGCATTTT	CASHRGQSSNQPQHF
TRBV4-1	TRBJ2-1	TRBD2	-	TGCGCCAGCAGCCAGTTGACTAGCGGTAGAAATGAGCAGTTCTTC	CASSQLTSGRNEQFF
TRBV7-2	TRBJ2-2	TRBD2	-	TGTGCCAGCAGCTTACATGCGGGAGGGCTTTCCGGGGAGCTGTTTTTT	CASSLHAGGLSGELFF
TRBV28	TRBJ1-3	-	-	TGTGCCAGCAGTTCCTTCGGGGAGGGGGGAAACACCATATATTTT	CASSSFGEGGNTIYF
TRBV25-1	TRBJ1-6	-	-	TGTGCCAGCAGGCCTAGCTCCTATAATTCACCCCTCCACTTT	CASRPSSYNSPLHF
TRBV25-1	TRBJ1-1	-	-	TGTGCCAGCAGGAAGGAACAGACCCTACCCAACACTGAAGCTTTCTTT	CASRKEQTLPNTEAFF
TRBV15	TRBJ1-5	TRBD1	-	TGTGCCACCAGCAGAGATACAGGGGATCAGCCCCAGCATTTT	CATSRDTGDQPQHF
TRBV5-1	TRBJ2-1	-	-	TGCGCCAGCAGCCTGGAGGGGAAGACCAATGAGCAGTTCTTC	CASSLEGKTNEQFF